This TCR beta chain derives from a study of cytomegalovirus exposure and HLA in healthy donors. Study-level background: A previous analysis identified around 120 million unique TCR beta sequences derived from 180 million or so T cells.

The PCR employed 60 Vbeta primers together with 13 Jbeta primers. Assay: immunoSEQ multiplex PCR; the TCRdb copy retains only in-frame clones and omits some. The sample records about 190,000 clones, approximately 86% being singletons. The CDR3 is 15 amino acids. V shed 7 bases and J shed 10 bases, with 20 bases lying between them. Germline CDR1 MNHEY, CDR2 SMNVEV (reference sequence). Concerning this clone itself: Its target is not known.

Study-wide results and caveats: Later analysis identified a missense DCLRE1C variant that was linked to TCR beta V- and J-gene trimming. Most sequenced TCRs were rare (though some public TCRs occurred in many donors).

The TCR sequence derives from a woman aged 18-29 years in good health and CMV-seronegative. Sequencing input: PBMCs. The chain uses TRBV27 and TRBJ1-6, with D perhaps matching TRBD1 (5 bases). This CDR3 is CASMAHRSVESPLHF. Here the CDR3 DNA reads TGTGCCAGCATGGCCCACAGGTCGGTCGAATCACCCCTCCACTTT.